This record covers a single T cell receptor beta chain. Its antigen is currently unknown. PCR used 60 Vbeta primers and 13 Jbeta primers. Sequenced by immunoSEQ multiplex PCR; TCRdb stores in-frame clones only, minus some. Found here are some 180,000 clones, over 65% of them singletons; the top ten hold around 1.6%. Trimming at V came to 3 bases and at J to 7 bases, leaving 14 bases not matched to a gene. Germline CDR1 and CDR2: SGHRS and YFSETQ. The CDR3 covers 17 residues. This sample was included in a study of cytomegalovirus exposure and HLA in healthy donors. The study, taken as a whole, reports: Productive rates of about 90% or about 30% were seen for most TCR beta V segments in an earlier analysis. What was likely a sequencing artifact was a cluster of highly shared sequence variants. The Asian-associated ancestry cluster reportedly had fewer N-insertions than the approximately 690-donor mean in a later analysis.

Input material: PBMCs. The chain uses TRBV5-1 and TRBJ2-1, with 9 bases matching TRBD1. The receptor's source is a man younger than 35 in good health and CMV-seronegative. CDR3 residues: CASSSIGEDRGKNEQFF. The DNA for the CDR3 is TGCGCCAGCAGCTCGATTGGAGAGGACAGGGGCAAGAATGAGCAGTTCTTC.